Below are 2 T cell receptor beta chains sequenced from a single sample in a study of T-cell memory formation after mild COVID-19. Using its own MiXCR run on the 5' RACE reads, TCRdb lists one record per CDR3 protein. The table lists a few hundred thousand distinct CDR3 sequences, under 30% of them singletons, with roughly 13% in the top ten. What was sequenced was PBMCs or a T cell subset sorted from them (not recorded which). These receptors all come from an adult woman who had mild COVID-19 (a few samples of this study predate the infection). Cell type and time point are not known.

This clonotype was counted a few times. The rearrangement joins TRBV5-1 to TRBJ2-7, with 7 bases fitting TRBD2. Germline CDR1 and CDR2: SGHRS and YFSETQ. The CDR3 has 16 amino acids. Trimming removed 0 bases from V and 3 bases from J; junction bases left unmatched: 9. CDR3 sequence (DNA): TGCGCCAGCAGCTTGGGCCGCTCGCGGGAGTACTACGAGCAGTACTTC. Protein sequence: CASSLGRSREYYEQYF.

There are a few counts of this clonotype. The J gene is TRBJ2-1, the V gene TRBV20-1, with unresolved D. Trimming removed 2 bases at V and 1 base at J, with 12 bases between. This CDR3 region has 15 residues. Germline assignment: CDR1 DFQATT and CDR2 SNEGSKA (reference sequence). Here the CDR3 reads CSARSRSLSYNEQFF. CDR3 nucleotides: TGCAGTGCTAGATCCCGGTCTCTATCCTACAATGAGCAGTTCTTC.